This entry is about one T cell receptor beta chain. Germline V gives CDR1 MNHEY, CDR2 SVGAGI. The CDR3 sequence is 14 residues long. The V end lost 2 bases, the J end lost 3 bases, and 7 bases lay between the germline ends. It was within 2 weeks before study entry that exposed participants met a COVID-19 case. The sample comes from a study of blood T cell repertoires in COVID-19. Study overall: Donors in the United States, Italy and Spain gave samples during acute or convalescent COVID-19. Sources were T cells, B-cell-depleted T cells, or PBMCs; the material itself was cDNA or gDNA.

Profiled with immunoSEQ multiplex PCR; TCRdb holds only in-frame clones, not every one. The data hold a few hundred thousand clones, with 85% to 90% observed a single time. Sequencing was done on a sample of PBMCs or T cells enriched from blood (not recorded which). V gene TRBV6-5 combines with J gene TRBJ2-2; D is unclear. This sequence originates from a woman between 50 and 59 years old who had been exposed to COVID-19. This CDR3 reads CASSYRVDTGELFF. The CDR3 nucleotides read TGTGCCAGCAGTTACCGGGTGGACACCGGGGAGCTGTTTTTT.